This entry is about one T cell receptor beta chain. The antigen remains unidentified. These data are taken from a study of shared clonotypes between healthy human individuals. Study results and caveats: All-four-donor shared clonotypes had higher generation probabilities than non-shared clonotypes did.

The V gene end was trimmed by 6 bases and the J gene end by 5 bases; junction bases not matched to a gene: 10. Germline-derived CDR1 and CDR2 are MNHEY and SVGAGI. This CDR3 has 15 amino acids. Assay: immunoSEQ multiplex PCR; the TCRdb copy retains only in-frame clones and omits some. The table records around 1,100,000 clones, roughly 80% of them present only once. The sample was memory CD4+ T cells from PBMCs. Subset of the sample: CD45RA-negative fraction. The chain joins TRBV6-5 to TRBJ2-5; 9 bases are shared with TRBD1. This receptor was identified in a man aged 18 to 35 in good health. Some clones in this sample may be carry-over from other donors' samples. Here the CDR3 DNA reads TGTGCCAGCAGCAAACAAGGGACAGGGTGGGAGACCCAGTACTTC. This codes for CASSKQGTGWETQYF.